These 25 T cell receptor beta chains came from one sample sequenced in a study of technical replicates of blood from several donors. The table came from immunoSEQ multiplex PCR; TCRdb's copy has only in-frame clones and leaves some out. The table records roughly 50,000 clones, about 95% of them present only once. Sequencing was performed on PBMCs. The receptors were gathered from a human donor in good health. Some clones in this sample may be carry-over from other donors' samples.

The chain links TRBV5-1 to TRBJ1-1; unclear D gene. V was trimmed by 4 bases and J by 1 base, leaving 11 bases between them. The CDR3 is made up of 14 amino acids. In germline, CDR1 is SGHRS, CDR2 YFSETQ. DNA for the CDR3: TGCGCCAGCAGCCCGACTCAAAAGAACACTGAAGCTTTCTTT. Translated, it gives CASSPTQKNTEAFF.

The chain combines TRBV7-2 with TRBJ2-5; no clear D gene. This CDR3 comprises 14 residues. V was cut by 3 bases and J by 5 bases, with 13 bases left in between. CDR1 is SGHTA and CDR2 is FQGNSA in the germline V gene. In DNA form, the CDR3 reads TGTGCCAGCAGCTTCGGCGGCTCCACGGAGACCCAGTACTTC. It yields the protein CASSFGGSTETQYF.

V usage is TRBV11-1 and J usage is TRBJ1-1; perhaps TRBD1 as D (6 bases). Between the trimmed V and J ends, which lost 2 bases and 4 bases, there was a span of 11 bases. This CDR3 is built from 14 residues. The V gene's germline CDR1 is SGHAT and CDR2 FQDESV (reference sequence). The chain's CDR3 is CASSLQGSSTEAFF. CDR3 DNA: TGTGCCAGCAGCTTACAGGGGAGCTCCACTGAAGCTTTCTTT.

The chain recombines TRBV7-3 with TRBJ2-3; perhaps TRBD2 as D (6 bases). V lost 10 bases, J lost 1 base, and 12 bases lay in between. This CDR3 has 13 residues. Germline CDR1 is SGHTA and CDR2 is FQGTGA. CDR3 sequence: CAKGTSGTDTQYF. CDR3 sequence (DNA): TGTGCCAAAGGGACTTCTGGCACAGATACGCAGTATTTT.

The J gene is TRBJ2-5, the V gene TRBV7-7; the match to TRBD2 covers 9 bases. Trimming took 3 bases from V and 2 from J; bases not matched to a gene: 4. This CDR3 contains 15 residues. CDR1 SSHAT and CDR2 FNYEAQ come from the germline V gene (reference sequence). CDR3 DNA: TGTGCCAGCAGCTTGACTAGCGGCCCGCAAGAGACCCAGTACTTC. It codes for CASSLTSGPQETQYF.

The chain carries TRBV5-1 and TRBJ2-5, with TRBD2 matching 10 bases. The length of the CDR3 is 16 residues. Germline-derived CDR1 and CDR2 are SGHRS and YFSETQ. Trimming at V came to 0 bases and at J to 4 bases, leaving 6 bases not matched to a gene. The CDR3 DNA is TGCGCCAGCAGCTTGGCTTCGGGACTAGCGACAGAGACCCAGTACTTC. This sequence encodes CASSLASGLATETQYF.

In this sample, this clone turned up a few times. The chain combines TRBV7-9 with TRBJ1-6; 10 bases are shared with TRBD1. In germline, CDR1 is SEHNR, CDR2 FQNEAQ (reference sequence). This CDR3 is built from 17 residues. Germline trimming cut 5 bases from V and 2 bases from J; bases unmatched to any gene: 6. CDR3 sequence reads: CASSAGQGDAYNSPLHF. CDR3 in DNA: TGTGCCAGCAGCGCAGGACAGGGGGACGCCTATAATTCACCCCTCCACTTT.

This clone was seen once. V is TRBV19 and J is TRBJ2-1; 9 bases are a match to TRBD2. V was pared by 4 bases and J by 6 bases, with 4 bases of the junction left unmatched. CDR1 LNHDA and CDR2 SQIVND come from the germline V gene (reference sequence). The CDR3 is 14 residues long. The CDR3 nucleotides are TGTGCCAGTAGTAGCGGGGGGGGCAGCAATGAGCAGTTCTTC. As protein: CASSSGGGSNEQFF.

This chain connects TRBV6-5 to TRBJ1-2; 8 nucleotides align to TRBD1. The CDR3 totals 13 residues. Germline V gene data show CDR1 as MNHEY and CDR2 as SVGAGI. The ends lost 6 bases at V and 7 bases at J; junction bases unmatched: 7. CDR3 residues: CASSPTGGGGYTF. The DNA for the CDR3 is TGTGCCAGCAGCCCAACAGGGGGTGGTGGCTACACCTTC.

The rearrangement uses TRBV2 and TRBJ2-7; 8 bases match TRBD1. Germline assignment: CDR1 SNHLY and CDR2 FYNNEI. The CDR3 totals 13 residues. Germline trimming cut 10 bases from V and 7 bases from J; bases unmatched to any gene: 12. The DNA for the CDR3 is TGTGCCACCGCGACAGGGGCGGTCCAGGAGCAGTACTTC. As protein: CATATGAVQEQYF. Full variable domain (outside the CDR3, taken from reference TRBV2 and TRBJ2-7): EPEVTQTPSHQVTQMGQEVILRCVPISNHLYFYWYRQILGQKVEFLVSFYNNEISEKSEIFDDQFSVERPDGSNFTLKIRSTKLEDSAMYFCATATGAVQEQYFGPGTRLTVT.

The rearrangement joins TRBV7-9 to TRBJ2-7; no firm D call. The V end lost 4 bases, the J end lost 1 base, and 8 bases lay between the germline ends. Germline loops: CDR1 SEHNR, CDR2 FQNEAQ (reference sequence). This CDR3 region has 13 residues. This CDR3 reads CASSSVDSYEQYF. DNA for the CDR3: TGTGCCAGCAGCTCGGTTGATTCCTACGAGCAGTACTTC.

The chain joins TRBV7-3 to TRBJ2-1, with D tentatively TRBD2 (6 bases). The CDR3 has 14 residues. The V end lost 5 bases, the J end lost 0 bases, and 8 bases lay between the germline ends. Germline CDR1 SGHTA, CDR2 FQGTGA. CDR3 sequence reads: CASSGGDSYNEQFF. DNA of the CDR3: TGTGCCAGCAGCGGAGGGGACTCCTACAATGAGCAGTTCTTC.

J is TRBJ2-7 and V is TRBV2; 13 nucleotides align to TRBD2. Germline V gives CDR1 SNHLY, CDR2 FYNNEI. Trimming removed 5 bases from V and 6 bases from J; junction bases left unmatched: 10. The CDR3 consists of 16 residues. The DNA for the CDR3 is TGTGCCAGCAGTTCTACTAGCGGGGGGGCCGGGCTCGAGCAGTACTTC. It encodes CASSSTSGGAGLEQYF.

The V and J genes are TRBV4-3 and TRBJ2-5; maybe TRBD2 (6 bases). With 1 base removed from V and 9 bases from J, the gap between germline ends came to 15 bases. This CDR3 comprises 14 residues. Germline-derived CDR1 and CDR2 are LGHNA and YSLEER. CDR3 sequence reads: CASSQGRGTGAQYF. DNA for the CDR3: TGCGCCAGCAGCCAAGGGAGGGGCACTGGGGCCCAGTACTTC.

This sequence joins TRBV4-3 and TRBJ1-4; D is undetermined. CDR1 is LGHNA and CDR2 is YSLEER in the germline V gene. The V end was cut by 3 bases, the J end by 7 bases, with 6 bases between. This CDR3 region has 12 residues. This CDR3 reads CASSQTGEKLFF. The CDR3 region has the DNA TGCGCCAGCAGCCAGACGGGTGAAAAACTGTTTTTT.

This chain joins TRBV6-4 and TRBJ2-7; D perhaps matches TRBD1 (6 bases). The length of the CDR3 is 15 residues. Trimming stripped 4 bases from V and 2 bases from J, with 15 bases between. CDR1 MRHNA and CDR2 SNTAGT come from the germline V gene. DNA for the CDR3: TGTGCCAGCAGTGCCCAGGGGTTTGGACCCTACGAGCAGTACTTC. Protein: CASSAQGFGPYEQYF.

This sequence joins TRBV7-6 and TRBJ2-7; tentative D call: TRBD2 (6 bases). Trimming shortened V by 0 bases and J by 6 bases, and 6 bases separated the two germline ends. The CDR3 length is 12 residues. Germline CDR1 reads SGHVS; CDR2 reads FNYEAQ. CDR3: CASSLAGGEQYF. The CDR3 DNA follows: TGTGCCAGCAGCTTAGCGGGAGGCGAGCAGTACTTC.

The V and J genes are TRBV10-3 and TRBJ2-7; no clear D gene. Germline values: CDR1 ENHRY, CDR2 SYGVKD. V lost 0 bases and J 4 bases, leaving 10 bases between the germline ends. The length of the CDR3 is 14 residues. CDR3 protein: CAISESNSGYEQYF. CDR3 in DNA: TGTGCCATCAGTGAGTCGAATTCCGGTTACGAGCAGTACTTC.

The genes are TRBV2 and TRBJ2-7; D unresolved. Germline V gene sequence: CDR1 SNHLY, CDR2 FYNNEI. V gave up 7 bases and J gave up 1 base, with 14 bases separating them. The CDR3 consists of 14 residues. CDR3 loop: CASTVRILSYEQYF. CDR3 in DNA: TGTGCCAGCACAGTACGTATACTATCCTACGAGCAGTACTTC.

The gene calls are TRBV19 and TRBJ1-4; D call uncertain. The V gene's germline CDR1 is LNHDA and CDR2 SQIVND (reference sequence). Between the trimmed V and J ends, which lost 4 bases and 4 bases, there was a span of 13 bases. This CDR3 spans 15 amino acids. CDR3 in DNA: TGTGCCAGTAGTACCCCTAAAGGGAGTAATGAAAAACTGTTTTTT. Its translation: CASSTPKGSNEKLFF.

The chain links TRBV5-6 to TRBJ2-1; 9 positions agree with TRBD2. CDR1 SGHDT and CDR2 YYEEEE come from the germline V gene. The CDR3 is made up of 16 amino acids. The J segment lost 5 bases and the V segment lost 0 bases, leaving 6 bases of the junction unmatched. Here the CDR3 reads CASSLALTSGNNEQFF. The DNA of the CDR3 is TGTGCCAGCAGCTTGGCTTTGACTAGCGGAAACAATGAGCAGTTCTTC. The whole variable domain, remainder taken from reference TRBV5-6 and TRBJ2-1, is DAGVTQSPTHLIKTRGQQVTLRCSPKSGHDTVSWYQQALGQGPQFIFQYYEEEERQRGNFPDRFSGHQFPNYSSELNVNALLLGDSALYLCASSLALTSGNNEQFFGPGTRLTVL.

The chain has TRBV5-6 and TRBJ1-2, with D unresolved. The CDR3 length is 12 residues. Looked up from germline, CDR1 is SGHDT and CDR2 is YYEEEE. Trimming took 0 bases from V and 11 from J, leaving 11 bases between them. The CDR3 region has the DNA TGTGCCAGCAGCTTGGTTGGCCTCGGGTACACCTTC. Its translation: CASSLVGLGYTF.

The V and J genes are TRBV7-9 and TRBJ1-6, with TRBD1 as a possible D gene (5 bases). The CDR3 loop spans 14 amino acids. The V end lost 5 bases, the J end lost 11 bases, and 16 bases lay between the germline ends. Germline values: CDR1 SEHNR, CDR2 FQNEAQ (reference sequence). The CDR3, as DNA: TGTGCCAGCAGCGCGGACAACCGAAGGGCACCCCTCCACTTT. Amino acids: CASSADNRRAPLHF. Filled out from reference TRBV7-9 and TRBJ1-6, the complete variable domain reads DTGVSQNPRHKITKRGQNVTFRCDPISEHNRLYWYRQTLGQGPEFLTYFQNEAQLEKSRLLSDRFSAERPKGSFSTLEIQRTEQGDSAMYLCASSADNRRAPLHFGNGTRLTVT.

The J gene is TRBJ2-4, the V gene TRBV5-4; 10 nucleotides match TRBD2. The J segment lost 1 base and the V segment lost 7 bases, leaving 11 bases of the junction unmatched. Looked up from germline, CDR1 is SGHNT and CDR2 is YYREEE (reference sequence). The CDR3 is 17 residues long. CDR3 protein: CASSAGGARVAKNIQYF. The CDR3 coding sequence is TGTGCCAGCTCAGCGGGGGGGGCGCGGGTGGCCAAAAACATTCAGTACTTC.

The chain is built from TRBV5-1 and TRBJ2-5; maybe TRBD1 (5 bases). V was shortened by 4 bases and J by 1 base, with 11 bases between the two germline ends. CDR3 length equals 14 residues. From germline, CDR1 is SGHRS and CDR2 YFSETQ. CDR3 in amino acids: CASSTGQGQETQYF. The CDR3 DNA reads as TGCGCCAGCAGCACCGGACAAGGCCAAGAGACCCAGTACTTC.